A selection of T cell receptor beta chains follows, all from one sample in a study of T cells in Graves' hyperthyroidism and ophthalmopathy. TCRdb called the multiplex PCR reads again in MiXCR, with one record for every CDR3 protein. The data show about 550,000 distinct CDR3 sequences, around 20% seen once. Sequencing input: blood. The receptors were sampled from a man aged 18 to 29 with Graves' hyperthyroidism. CDR3s leave out the opening cysteine and the closing phenylalanine or tryptophan.

v_call cdr3_aa
TRBV28 ASLSGIEAF
TRBV19 ASNRQGVGQPQH
TRBV12-3/TRBV12-4 ASSSLIHEQY
TRBV7-2 ASSFLFNVGGLYNEQF
TRBV11-1 ASSWGGAGAIGAF
TRBV2 ASGAQGAHYEQY
TRBV12-5 AGGLEPLEGRNIKY
TRBV14 ASSPPGQVLEAF
TRBV6-1 ASVLAGYEQY
TRBV28 ATYRATNTGELF
TRBV12-3/TRBV12-4 ASSFMIIPTPTVGQETQY
TRBV19 ASTPGLAGGYYTGELF
TRBV18 ASSVRDRVNEQY
TRBV28 ATSDQRGYTDTQY
TRBV11-2 ASSKTTSSFTQETQY
TRBV2 ASTSHPAGSTYEQY
TRBV12-3/TRBV12-4 ASRLRQGPQETQY
TRBV7-9 ASSSRTGSDTEAF
TRBV7-6 ASRSFGFEAF
TRBV6-2/TRBV6-3 ASSDPGQGGNIQY
TRBV12-3/TRBV12-4 ASSLPPQGGTEAF
TRBV29-1 SVDGSYQPQH
TRBV12-3/TRBV12-4 ASSTSAGRDQPQH
TRBV7-2 ASSLGTGQGYT
TRBV18 ASSRGTAGAKNIQY
TRBV2 ASSEGASGQYEQY
TRBV15 ATSRVFGQGMMTEAF
TRBV28 ASSPLPLPGRSVQETQY
TRBV9 ASSALDRGYGYT
TRBV28 ASSSRDRETIGYT
TRBV9 ASSRGAGSTDTQY
TRBV19 ASSTGLSGTQY
TRBV27 ASSSADRVYEQY
TRBV28 ASSWVRGLGYEQY
TRBV6-1 ASSEGSWIYGYT
TRBV6-1 ASSEAGVLNNQPQH
TRBV15 ATSRASTSSENIQY
TRBV6-5 ASSLRGAQETQY
TRBV5-1 ASSPGQGRVTEAF
TRBV12-3/TRBV12-4 ASSLKWVTDGGELF
TRBV6-5 ASSYYNQETQY
TRBV6-2/TRBV6-3 ASSPASGGQETQY
TRBV20-1 SARTSLGYEQY
TRBV20-1 SARDLRTAKLF
TRBV6-1 ASSEESVNTEAF
TRBV7-9 ASSPSSGTIYEQY
TRBV5-1 ASSLATLSTEAF
TRBV27 ASSKRARETQY
TRBV27 ASSLKGLRYTGELF
TRBV28 ASNPRGGTPRGYEQY
TRBV4-2 ASSQERGQGGIETQY
TRBV28 ASSGPQETQY
TRBV13 ASNMGQGSYEQY
TRBV2 ASRMDREQPQH